The entry that follows covers one T cell receptor (beta chain) sequence. Its antigen is as yet unknown. The protocol was immunoSEQ multiplex PCR, while the TCRdb copy is restricted to in-frame clones and leaves out a portion. The repertoire holds roughly 80,000 clones, with 70% to 90% as singletons. The CDR3 is 11 residues long. V lost 5 bases and J 5 bases, leaving 6 bases between the germline ends. Germline V gene lookup returns CDR1 SGHAT and CDR2 FQNNGV. The data were taken from a study of T cell responses to AZD1222 COVID-19 vaccine. Overall study results and limits: It was only after the peak T cell response that any repertoires were sampled.

The sequence derives from an adult in good health. The material sequenced was peripheral blood, taken on day 0 of AZD1222 vaccination. The V call is TRBV11-2, the J call TRBJ2-5; D not resolved. The CDR3 nucleotides read TGTGCCAGCAGCCCCCATGAGACCCAGTACTTC. It yields the protein CASSPHETQYF.